This T cell receptor beta chain was captured in a study of CD8 T cells in ankylosing spondylitis. V lost 6 bases and J lost 0; bases outside the gene matches: 3. Per germline, CDR1 SNHLY and CDR2 FYNNEI. The CDR3 contains 16 residues. This clonotype was seen a handful of times. TCRdb redid the calling of the 5' RACE reads with MiXCR, one entry per CDR3 protein. The table records 90,000 to 100,000 distinct CDR3 sequences, 7.5% to 9% of them present only once. The J gene is TRBJ1-6, the V gene TRBV2; the match to TRBD1 covers 9 bases. The clonotype was recovered from a male donor with ankylosing spondylitis or in good health (not recorded which). The specimen was blood, either unsorted or a sorted T cell fraction (not recorded which). The CDR3: CASSLDRGSYNSPLHF. CDR3 in DNA: TGTGCCAGCAGCCTGGACAGGGGCTCCTATAATTCACCCCTCCACTTT.